Below, one TCR beta chain is given with its context. The antigen this receptor binds is unknown. No much larger clone is present one base from it, and per-base qualities are unavailable. One collaborating source in Seattle enrolled patients while the patients were actively infected and followed the patients over time throughout the course of disease. The collaborating institutions used their own protocols to collect whole blood in K2EDTA tubes. For TCRbeta analysis, collaborator samples were shipped as frozen whole blood, as isolated PBMCs, or as DNA extracted from either sample type. The sample comes from a study of blood T cell repertoires in COVID-19 (dated by TCRdb to about 2020). Background on the whole study: Collaborator samples came from the United States, Italy and Spain and covered acute and convalescent phases of COVID-19. Where HLA class I and class II types were available, the types were taken from metadata supplied by the sample provider, not from assay-based typing. A de-identified subject ID, COVID-19 status, age in years and sex were almost always included in the sample metadata. Samples were obtained from the ongoing ImmuneRACE study (first 160 participants) and from some 1,300 subjects provided by 6 global collaborators. The repertoires were made available in a free public database intended to serve as a resource for research on the immune response to SARS-CoV-2. The prospective study material was composed of cDNA or gDNA derived from T cells, B-cell-depleted T cells, or PBMCs. The dataset comprised deeply sampled blood TCRbeta repertoires from subjects exposed to, actively infected with, or recovered from COVID-19.

Measured from the cysteine to the phenylalanine, the CDR3 is 13 residues long. The DNA shown is the 39-base CDR3, in frame from base 1. Trimming costs V 7 bases and J 4 bases, and their ends lie 13 bases apart. CDR1 and CDR2, per the germline V gene, are SNHLY and FYNNEI. TCRbeta CDR3 regions were amplified from genomic DNA by means of the immunoSEQ Assay, a bias-controlled multiplex PCR. In the authors' own workflow: Nucleated cell counts per sample were estimated from amplification of reference gene primers within the assay. To quantify the absolute abundance of each unique TCRbeta CDR3 rearrangement, sequence reads were collapsed and filtered. For each sample, productive Simpson clonality was calculated by taking the square root of Simpson's diversity index across productive rearrangements. Held by TCRdb, this immuneACCESS table contains in-frame sequences only and omits some clones. Under half of the omission traces to an unresolved V gene where checked; the cause of the rest is unknown. D and trimming were read from the DNA, whereas the V and J calls and clone size are those reported in that table. This sample lists some 300,000 clones; 90% were detected once. The ten largest make up under 1.1% of the sample.

Broader findings and caveats from the paper: Clinical and demographic metadata were provided uncurated, with the amount varying by source and participant.

Sequenced input: peripheral blood. The clonotype comes from a woman aged 40 to 49 with COVID-19, enrolled during active disease. The chain is assembled from TRBV2 and TRBJ2-5; the D region possibly corresponds to TRBD2 (6 bases align). The CDR3 amino acid sequence is: CASNRGTRETQYF. The sequence in DNA is TGTGCCAGCAATCGCGGGACCCGAGAGACCCAGTACTTC.